This T cell receptor (beta chain) was sequenced in a study of CD8 T cells in ankylosing spondylitis. On this clonotype itself: The antigen remains unidentified.

The authors made TCR beta libraries by quantitative 5'-RACE with molecular barcodes. TCRdb reanalysed the 5' RACE reads using MiXCR and keeps one entry per CDR3 protein. This table holds roughly 130,000 distinct CDR3 sequences, around 9.7% found once. The study's findings and limits: Significant enrichment of disease-linked clones was reportedly seen in matched ankylosing spondylitis synovial fluid.

The receptor comes from a male donor with ankylosing spondylitis or in good health (not recorded which). The sequenced material came from blood, either unsorted or a sorted T cell fraction (not recorded which).

This CDR3 reads CASSYTTGDNYEQYF. Here the CDR3 DNA reads TGTGCCAGCAGCTATACGACAGGGGATAACTACGAGCAGTACTTC. This chain links TRBV7-9 with TRBJ2-7; 8 bases match TRBD1. CDR1 is SEHNR, CDR2 FQNEAQ, per germline (reference sequence). The CDR3 sequence is 15 residues long. The V gene end was trimmed by 4 bases and the J gene end by 3 bases; junction bases not matched to a gene: 8.